What follows are 21 T cell receptor beta chains derived from one specimen sequenced in a study of graft-versus-host responses after intestinal transplantation. The data were produced by immunoSEQ multiplex PCR, yet TCRdb's version contains in-frame clones alone and is incomplete. The table records 90,000 to 100,000 clones, 86% of them present only once. The starting material was PBMCs, obtained 255 days after intestinal transplant. Receptor source: a human patient who received an intestinal transplant, so some T cells may come from the graft donor.

This chain uses TRBV28 with TRBJ2-7; possible D gene TRBD2, 7 bases. The V gene lost 5 bases and the J gene lost 1 base, with 12 bases spanning the gap. Germline V CDR1 and CDR2: MDHEN, SYDVKM. This CDR3 has 14 residues. The CDR3 sequence is CASSSGTLSYEQYF. The CDR3 DNA reads as TGTGCCAGCAGTAGCGGGACATTGTCCTACGAGCAGTACTTC.

This chain joins TRBV11-2 and TRBJ1-4; D is possibly TRBD1 (5 bases). Trimming pared 4 bases from V and 4 bases from J, leaving 19 bases between. The germline gives CDR1 SGHAT, CDR2 FQNNGV. This CDR3 spans 17 amino acids. The CDR3 here is CASSSTGYRGRNEKLFF. In DNA, the CDR3 is TGTGCCAGCAGCTCGACCGGGTACCGGGGCCGTAATGAAAAACTGTTTTTT.

This clone appeared a few times. The V gene is TRBV15, the J gene TRBJ2-1, with 11 bases identical to TRBD2. There are 20 residues in the CDR3. The germline CDR1 and CDR2 sequences are LNHNV and YYDKDF (reference sequence). Trimming took 5 bases from V and 5 from J; bases not matched to a gene: 20. The CDR3 is CATSSTGTSGVIPLNNEQFF. CDR3 DNA: TGTGCCACCAGCTCAACCGGGACTAGCGGAGTCATCCCCTTGAACAATGAGCAGTTCTTC.

The chain combines TRBV15 with TRBJ2-5, with 10 bases lining up with TRBD1. Germline lookup yields CDR1 LNHNV and CDR2 YYDKDF (reference sequence). CDR3 length: 15 residues. V gave up 5 bases and J gave up 0 bases; unmatched junction bases: 3. The CDR3 loop is CATSLTGGNQETQYF. Here the CDR3 DNA reads TGTGCCACCAGCCTGACAGGGGGCAACCAAGAGACCCAGTACTTC.

V is TRBV28 and J is TRBJ2-3, with no clear D. CDR1 is MDHEN, CDR2 SYDVKM, per germline. The CDR3 consists of 14 residues. V lost 2 bases to trimming and J lost 12 bases, with 18 bases between them. This CDR3 reads CASSLPPGPSFQYF. CDR3 DNA sequence: TGTGCCAGCAGTTTACCCCCGGGCCCGAGCTTTCAGTATTTT.

CDR3 amino acids: CASRRRVNTEAFF. The CDR3 bases are TGTGCCAGCAGGCGAAGGGTGAACACTGAAGCTTTCTTT. This chain connects TRBV2 to TRBJ1-1; D gene ambiguous. Germline V CDR1 and CDR2: SNHLY, FYNNEI. V lost 6 bases and J 0 bases, leaving 8 bases between the germline ends. This CDR3 is 13 amino acids long.

The genes are TRBV9 and TRBJ2-6; TRBD1 agrees at 7 bases. V dropped 2 bases and J dropped 1; count of bases not matched to a gene: 12. This CDR3 region has 19 residues. Per the germline V gene, CDR1 is SGDLS and CDR2 is YYNGEE. The CDR3: CASSVDPRQGWSGANVLTF. CDR3 bases: TGTGCCAGCAGCGTTGACCCTCGACAGGGCTGGTCTGGGGCCAACGTCCTGACTTTC. Combining the CDR3 with reference TRBV9 and TRBJ2-6 gives the whole variable domain DSGVTQTPKHLITATGQRVTLRCSPRSGDLSVYWYQQSLDQGLQFLIQYYNGEERAKGNILERFSAQQFPDLHSELNLSSLELGDSALYFCASSVDPRQGWSGANVLTFGAGSRLTVL.

This chain joins TRBV11-2 and TRBJ1-3; D gene uncertain. Germline CDR1 is SGHAT and CDR2 is FQNNGV. Between the trimmed V and J ends, which lost 5 bases and 2 bases, there was a span of 10 bases. The CDR3 runs 14 residues. CDR3 nucleotides: TGTGCCAGCAGCCGGACCGGGACTGGAAACACCATATATTTT. Translating gives CASSRTGTGNTIYF. The variable domain in full, with the rest retrieved from reference TRBV11-2 and TRBJ1-3, is EAGVAQSPRYKIIEKRQSVAFWCNPISGHATLYWYQQILGQGPKLLIQFQNNGVVDDSQLPKDRFSAERLKGVDSTLKIQPAKLEDSAVYLCASSRTGTGNTIYFGEGSWLTVV.

This clone was seen just once. The chain joins TRBV11-2 to TRBJ2-7; unclear D gene. The V end was cut by 1 base, the J end by 3 bases, with 4 bases between. This CDR3 is built from 12 residues. Germline V gives CDR1 SGHAT, CDR2 FQNNGV. In DNA form, the CDR3 reads TGTGCCAGCAGCTTAGCGGGCTACGAGCAGTACTTC. Translating it yields CASSLAGYEQYF.

This chain uses TRBV7-9 with TRBJ2-1; 9 nucleotides line up with TRBD2. V dropped 6 bases and J dropped 5; count of bases not matched to a gene: 8. The CDR3 runs 15 residues. Per germline, CDR1 SEHNR and CDR2 FQNEAQ (reference sequence). The CDR3 region is CASSLPASGDNEQFF. The CDR3 DNA reads as TGTGCCAGCAGTCTGCCGGCTAGCGGGGACAATGAGCAGTTCTTC.

The CDR3 DNA is TGTGCCAGCAGTGAGTACAGGTTCGCTGGCTACACCTTC. Translated: CASSEYRFAGYTF. V is TRBV6-1 and J is TRBJ1-2, with D tentatively TRBD1 (5 bases). Germline V gene data show CDR1 as MNHNS and CDR2 as SASEGT. Trimming took off 3 bases at V and 7 bases at J, with 12 bases between the two ends. This CDR3 spans 13 amino acids.

The CDR3 region is CASSLFGTGLSGNTIYF. DNA for the CDR3: TGTGCCAGCAGTTTATTTGGGACAGGGCTCTCTGGAAACACCATATATTTT. The V gene is TRBV28, the J gene TRBJ1-3; 9 bases map to TRBD1. This CDR3 is 17 amino acids long. Germline assignment: CDR1 MDHEN and CDR2 SYDVKM. With V trimmed by 1 base and J by 0 bases, 4 bases remained unmatched.

V usage is TRBV10-1 and J usage is TRBJ2-1; 9 bases agree with TRBD2. This CDR3 region has 14 residues. Germline CDR1 reads WNHNN; CDR2 reads SYGVQD (reference sequence). With V trimmed by 2 bases and J by 7 bases, 3 bases remained unmatched. CDR3 in amino acids: CASSETSGLNEQFF. CDR3 in DNA: TGCGCCAGCAGTGAGACTAGCGGGCTTAATGAGCAGTTCTTC.

The CDR3 nucleotides are TGTGCCAGCAGCCCTACAGGGTATACCTGGGAGCTGTTTTTT. It encodes CASSPTGYTWELFF. The V gene is TRBV7-9, the J gene TRBJ2-2, with a weak D call TRBD1 (6 bases). In germline, CDR1 is SEHNR, CDR2 FQNEAQ (reference sequence). CDR3 length equals 14 residues. Trimming took off 5 bases at V and 9 bases at J, with 16 bases between the two ends. The whole variable domain, filled in from reference TRBV7-9 and TRBJ2-2, reads DTGVSQNPRHKITKRGQNVTFRCDPISEHNRLYWYRQTLGQGPEFLTYFQNEAQLEKSRLLSDRFSAERPKGSFSTLEIQRTEQGDSAMYLCASSPTGYTWELFFGEGSRLTVL.

The chain is built from TRBV5-1 and TRBJ2-5; D ambiguous. Germline-derived CDR1 and CDR2 are SGHRS and YFSETQ. Trimming pared 0 bases from V and 2 bases from J, leaving 8 bases between. The CDR3 is 14 residues long. The CDR3 DNA is TGCGCCAGCAGCTTGGCGGTCAGACAAGAGACCCAGTACTTC. Translated, it gives CASSLAVRQETQYF.

The J gene is TRBJ1-6, the V gene TRBV9; D gene ambiguous. V shed 7 bases and J shed 7 bases, with 18 bases lying between them. Germline CDR1 SGDLS, CDR2 YYNGEE. The CDR3 runs 15 residues. Here the CDR3 DNA reads TGTGCCAGCTCGCGTGGAGCCAGTTCGAATTCACCCCTCCACTTT. This gives the protein CASSRGASSNSPLHF.

The CDR3: CASSDEGAYGYTF. The CDR3 DNA follows: TGTGCCAGCAGTGACGAGGGGGCCTATGGCTACACCTTC. The V gene is TRBV2, the J gene TRBJ1-2; 7 bases match TRBD1. This CDR3 comprises 13 residues. The germline CDR1 and CDR2 sequences are SNHLY and FYNNEI. V lost 3 bases and J lost 4; bases outside the gene matches: 2.

In its sample, this clone was seen once. The chain recombines TRBV4-1 with TRBJ1-1; D unclear. The ends were cut back, 4 bases at V and 1 base at J, with 13 bases in the middle. Germline V gene data show CDR1 as MGHRA and CDR2 as YSYEKL. This CDR3 contains 15 residues. CDR3 in amino acids: CASSPVSGRNTEAFF. In DNA form, the CDR3 reads TGCGCCAGCAGCCCTGTAAGCGGGAGGAACACTGAAGCTTTCTTT.

The V call is TRBV5-8, the J call TRBJ2-1, with 8 bases identical to TRBD1. This CDR3 is 15 amino acids long. CDR1 is SGHTS and CDR2 is YDEGEE in the germline V gene. After removal of 4 bases from V and 2 bases from J, the junction contained 5 bases not matched to a gene. CDR3 nucleotide sequence: TGTGCCAGCAGCCAGACAGGGGATCCCTACAATGAGCAGTTCTTC. This codes for CASSQTGDPYNEQFF.

DNA for the CDR3: TGTGCCAGCAGCTTAAAGGACAGGTACGAGCAGTACTTC. Its protein product is CASSLKDRYEQYF. The V call is TRBV7-9, the J call TRBJ2-7; 7 bases align to TRBD1. This CDR3 has 13 amino acids. Germline V gene sequence: CDR1 SEHNR, CDR2 FQNEAQ (reference sequence). With V trimmed by 2 bases and J by 4 bases, 2 bases remained unmatched.

The rearrangement links TRBV9 to TRBJ1-1, with D possibly matching TRBD1 (6 bases). The CDR3 loop spans 15 amino acids. Germline CDR1 SGDLS, CDR2 YYNGEE. The V gene lost 4 bases and the J gene lost 7 bases, with 20 bases spanning the gap. CDR3 amino acids: CASSPDPWGQGEAFF. CDR3 nucleotides: TGTGCCAGCAGCCCAGACCCCTGGGGGCAGGGTGAAGCTTTCTTT. Variable domain in full (rest from reference TRBV9 and TRBJ1-1): DSGVTQTPKHLITATGQRVTLRCSPRSGDLSVYWYQQSLDQGLQFLIQYYNGEERAKGNILERFSAQQFPDLHSELNLSSLELGDSALYFCASSPDPWGQGEAFFGQGTRLTVV.